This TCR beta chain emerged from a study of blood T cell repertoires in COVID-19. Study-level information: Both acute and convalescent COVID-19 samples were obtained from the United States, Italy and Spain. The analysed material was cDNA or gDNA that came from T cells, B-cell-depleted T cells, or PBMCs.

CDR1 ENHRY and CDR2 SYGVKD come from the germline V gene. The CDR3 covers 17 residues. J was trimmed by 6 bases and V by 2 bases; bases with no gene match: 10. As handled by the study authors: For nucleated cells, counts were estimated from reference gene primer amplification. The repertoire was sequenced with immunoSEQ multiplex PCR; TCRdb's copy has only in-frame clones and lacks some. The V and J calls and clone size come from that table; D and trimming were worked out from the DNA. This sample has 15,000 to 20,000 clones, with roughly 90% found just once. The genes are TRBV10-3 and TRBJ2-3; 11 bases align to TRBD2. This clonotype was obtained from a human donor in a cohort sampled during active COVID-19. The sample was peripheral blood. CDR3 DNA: TGTGCCATCAGTGAGGTAGCGGGGGGGTCTGAGTTGGATACGCAGTATTTT. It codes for CAISEVAGGSELDTQYF.